This TCR beta chain originates from a study of shared clonotypes between healthy human individuals. Participating donors were healthy, HIV-negative adults free of recent acute infections or vaccinations. The CDR3 has 17 residues. The V gene's germline CDR1 is SNHLY and CDR2 FYNNEI. The trim removed 4 bases at V and 0 bases at J, leaving 6 bases unmatched. Findings and limits, study-wide: Genetic and exposure-history diversity was limited by the few donors.

Points on this clone: Its antigen is unknown.

The table came from immunoSEQ multiplex PCR; TCRdb's copy has only in-frame clones and leaves some out. The table has 450,000 to 500,000 clones, about 84% seen once. The chain combines TRBV2 with TRBJ2-6; 7 bases fit TRBD1. This sequence was found in a woman between 40 and 50 years old in good health. Some clones in this sample may be carry-over from other donors' samples. Sequenced input: PBMCs. CDR3: CASSARDRPSGANVLTF. CDR3 in DNA: TGTGCCAGCAGTGCCCGGGACAGACCCTCTGGGGCCAACGTCCTGACTTTC.